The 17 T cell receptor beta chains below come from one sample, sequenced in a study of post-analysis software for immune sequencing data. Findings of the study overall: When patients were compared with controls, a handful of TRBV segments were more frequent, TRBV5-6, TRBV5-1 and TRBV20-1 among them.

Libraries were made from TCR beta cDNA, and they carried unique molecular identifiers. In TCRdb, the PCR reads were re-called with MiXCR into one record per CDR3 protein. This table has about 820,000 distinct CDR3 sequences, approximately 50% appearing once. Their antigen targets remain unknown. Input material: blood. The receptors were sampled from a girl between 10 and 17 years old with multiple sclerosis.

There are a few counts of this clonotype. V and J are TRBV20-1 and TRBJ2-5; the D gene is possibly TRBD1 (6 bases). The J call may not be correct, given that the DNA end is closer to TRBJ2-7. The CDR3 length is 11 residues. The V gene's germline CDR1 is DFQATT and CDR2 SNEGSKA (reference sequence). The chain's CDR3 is CSAWDNHEQYF. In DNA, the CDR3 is TGCAGTGCTTGGGACAACCACGAGCAGTACTTC.

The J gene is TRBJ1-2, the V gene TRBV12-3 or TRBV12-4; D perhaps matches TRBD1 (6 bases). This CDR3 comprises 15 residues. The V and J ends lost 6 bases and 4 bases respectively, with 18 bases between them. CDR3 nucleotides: TGTGCCAGCAGGCCCGCCAGGGGAGAAAGCTATGGCTACACCTTC. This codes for CASRPARGESYGYTF.

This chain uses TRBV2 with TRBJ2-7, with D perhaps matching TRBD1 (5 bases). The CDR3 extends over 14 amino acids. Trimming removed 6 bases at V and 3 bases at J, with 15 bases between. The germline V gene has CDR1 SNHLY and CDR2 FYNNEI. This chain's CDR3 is CASRMTDPGYEQYF. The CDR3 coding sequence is TGTGCCAGCAGAATGACAGACCCGGGCTACGAGCAGTACTTC.

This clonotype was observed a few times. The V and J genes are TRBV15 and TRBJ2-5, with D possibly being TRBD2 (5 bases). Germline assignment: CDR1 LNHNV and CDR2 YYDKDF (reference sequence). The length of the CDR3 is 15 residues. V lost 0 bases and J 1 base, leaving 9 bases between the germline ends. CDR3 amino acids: CATSRESAGQETQYF. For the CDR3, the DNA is TGTGCCACCAGCAGAGAGAGTGCGGGCCAAGAGACCCAGTACTTC.

CDR3 amino acids: CASRNTGGSGRGYTF. The CDR3, as DNA: TGTGCCAGCCGGAATACAGGGGGATCGGGTCGGGGCTACACCTTC. The chain joins TRBV2 to TRBJ1-2, with 8 bases lining up with TRBD1. V gave up 8 bases and J gave up 8 bases; unmatched junction bases: 16. Germline loops: CDR1 SNHLY, CDR2 FYNNEI. This CDR3 is built from 15 residues.

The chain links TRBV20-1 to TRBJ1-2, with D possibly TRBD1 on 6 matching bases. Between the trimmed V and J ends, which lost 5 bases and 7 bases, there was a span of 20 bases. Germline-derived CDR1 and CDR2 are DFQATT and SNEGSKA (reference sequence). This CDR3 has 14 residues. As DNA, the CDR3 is TGCAGTGCTTCGCTCACAGGGAGCTCTTCTGGCTACACCTTC. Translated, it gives CSASLTGSSSGYTF.

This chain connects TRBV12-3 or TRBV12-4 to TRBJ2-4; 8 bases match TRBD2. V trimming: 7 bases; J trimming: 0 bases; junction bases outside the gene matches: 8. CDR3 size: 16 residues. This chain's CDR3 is CASTEGAGVAKNIQYF. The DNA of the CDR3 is TGTGCCAGCACCGAAGGAGCGGGAGTAGCCAAAAACATTCAGTACTTC.

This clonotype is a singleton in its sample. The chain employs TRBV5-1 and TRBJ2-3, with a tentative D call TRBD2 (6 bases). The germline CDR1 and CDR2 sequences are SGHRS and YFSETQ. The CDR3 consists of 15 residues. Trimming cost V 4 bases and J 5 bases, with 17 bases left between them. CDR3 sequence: CASSARGAGGDTQYF. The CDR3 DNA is TGCGCCAGCAGCGCCCGAGGGGCCGGGGGAGATACGCAGTATTTT.

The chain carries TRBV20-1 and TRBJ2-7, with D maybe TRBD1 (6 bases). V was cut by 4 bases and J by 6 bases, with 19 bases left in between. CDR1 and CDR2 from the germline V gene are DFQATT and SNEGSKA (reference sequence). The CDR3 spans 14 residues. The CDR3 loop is CSANPNRAGGEQYF. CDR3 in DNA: TGCAGTGCTAACCCGAACAGGGCTGGTGGCGAGCAGTACTTC.

The CDR3 coding sequence is TGTGCCACCAGCAGAGAAAGACTAGCGGGAGGGCCCTACGAGCAGTACTTC. Its translation: CATSRERLAGGPYEQYF. The gene calls are TRBV15 and TRBJ2-7; 14 bases align to TRBD2. CDR1 LNHNV and CDR2 YYDKDF come from the germline V gene (reference sequence). Germline trimming cut 0 bases from V and 2 bases from J; bases unmatched to any gene: 3. The CDR3 has 17 residues.

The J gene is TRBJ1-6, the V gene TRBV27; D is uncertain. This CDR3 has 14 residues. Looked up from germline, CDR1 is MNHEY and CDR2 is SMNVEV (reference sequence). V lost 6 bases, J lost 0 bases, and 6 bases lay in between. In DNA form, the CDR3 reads TGTGCCAGCAGATGGAGCTCCTATAATTCACCCCTCCACTTT. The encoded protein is CASRWSSYNSPLHF.

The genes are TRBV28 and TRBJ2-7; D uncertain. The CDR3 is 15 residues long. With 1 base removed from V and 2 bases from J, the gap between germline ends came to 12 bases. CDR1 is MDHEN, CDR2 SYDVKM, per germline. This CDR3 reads CASSLLAGEPYEQYF. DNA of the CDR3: TGTGCCAGCAGTTTATTAGCAGGCGAGCCCTACGAGCAGTACTTC. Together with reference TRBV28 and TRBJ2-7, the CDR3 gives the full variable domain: DVKVTQSSRYLVKRTGEKVFLECVQDMDHENMFWYRQDPGLGLRLIYFSYDVKMKEKGDIPEGYSVSREKKERFSLILESASTNQTSMYLCASSLLAGEPYEQYFGPGTRLTVT.

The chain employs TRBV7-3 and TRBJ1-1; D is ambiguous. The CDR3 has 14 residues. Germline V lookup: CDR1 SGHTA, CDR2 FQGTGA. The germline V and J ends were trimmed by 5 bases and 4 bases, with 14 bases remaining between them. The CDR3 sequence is CASSISGAGTEAFF. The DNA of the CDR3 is TGTGCCAGCAGCATCTCTGGCGCCGGCACTGAAGCTTTCTTT.

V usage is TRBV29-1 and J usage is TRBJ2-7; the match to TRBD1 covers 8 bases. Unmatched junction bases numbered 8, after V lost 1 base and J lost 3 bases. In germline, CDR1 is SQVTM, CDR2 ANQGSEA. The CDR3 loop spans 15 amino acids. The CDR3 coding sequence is TGCAGCGTTGAAGGGATAGGGACAGGTCGCTACGAGCAGTACTTC. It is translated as CSVEGIGTGRYEQYF.

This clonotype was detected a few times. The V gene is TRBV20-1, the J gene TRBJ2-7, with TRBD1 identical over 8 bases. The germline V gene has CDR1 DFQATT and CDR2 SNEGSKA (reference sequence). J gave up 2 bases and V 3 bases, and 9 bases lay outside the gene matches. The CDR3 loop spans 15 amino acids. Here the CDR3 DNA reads TGCAGTGCTAGTTTATACCTGACAGGGGCCTACGAGCAGTACTTC. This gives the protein CSASLYLTGAYEQYF.

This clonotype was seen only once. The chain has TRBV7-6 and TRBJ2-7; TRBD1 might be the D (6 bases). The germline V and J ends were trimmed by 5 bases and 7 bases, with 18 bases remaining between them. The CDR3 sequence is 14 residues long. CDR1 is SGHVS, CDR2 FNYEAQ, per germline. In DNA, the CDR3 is TGTGCCAGCAGCCCCGGAACGACAGGTCGGGAGCAGTACTTC. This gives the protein CASSPGTTGREQYF.

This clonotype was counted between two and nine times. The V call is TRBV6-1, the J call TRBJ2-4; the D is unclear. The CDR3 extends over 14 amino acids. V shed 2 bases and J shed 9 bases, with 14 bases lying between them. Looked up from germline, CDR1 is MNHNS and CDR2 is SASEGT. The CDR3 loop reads CASSERPDSGIQYF. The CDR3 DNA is TGTGCCAGCAGTGAAAGACCCGATAGTGGCATTCAGTACTTC.